These T cell receptor beta chains were read from a single sample in a study of vaccination and CD4 T cells after COVID-19. No antigens are known for them. TCRdb called the PCR reads again in MiXCR, with one record for every CDR3 protein. The sample lists several thousand distinct CDR3 sequences; 55% to 65% were seen once. The sample here was cultured CD4+ T cells from blood, taken after SARS-CoV-2 vaccination. These receptors came from a human donor with COVID-19. The CDR3 runs from the conserved cysteine through the conserved F or W. A D gene is named only where the DNA matches it firmly. Clone size is stated in some rows and not others, as once, few, many or a class when expanded.

TRBJ1-5,TRBV20-1,-,-,TGCAGCCATGGGGGCTTAGGGGGAAATCAGCCCCAGCATTTT,CSHGGLGGNQPQHF
TRBJ2-5,TRBV5-1,-,-,TGCGCCAGCAGCCGTGGGGGAGAGGAGACCCAGTACTTC,CASSRGGEETQYF
TRBJ2-7,TRBV25-1,-,-,TGTGCCAGCAGGAGGAACTCCTACGAGCAGTACTTC,CASRRNSYEQYF
TRBJ2-2,TRBV10-3,-,-,TGTGCCATCAGGACAGAGAACACCGGGGAGCTGTTTTTT,CAIRTENTGELFF
TRBJ1-2,TRBV27,-,-,TGTGCCAGCAGCCCTAGTTCCGGCAGGGCGTTCTATGGCTACACCTTC,CASSPSSGRAFYGYTF
TRBJ1-1,TRBV29-1,-,few,TGCAGCGTAGCGACCTCCTCCACTGAAGCTTTCTTT,CSVATSSTEAFF
TRBJ1-6,TRBV19,-,once,TGTGCCAGTAGTCTTCGGGCGGGCTATAATTCACCCCTCCACTTT,CASSLRAGYNSPLHF
TRBJ1-2,TRBV6-5,-,-,TGTGCCAGCAGTTACTCGACTCTCGGCAGTGGAGGCTATGGCTACACCTTC,CASSYSTLGSGGYGYTF
TRBJ1-2,TRBV6-2/TRBV6-3,TRBD1,-,TGTGCCAGCAGTTTCCTACAGGGGTATGGCTACACCTTC,CASSFLQGYGYTF
TRBJ2-5,TRBV27,-,-,TGTGCCAGCAGTTTATCCCAGGGCCCCCAAGAGACCCAGTACTTC,CASSLSQGPQETQYF
TRBJ2-5,TRBV4-1,-,-,TGCGCCAGCAGCCAAGAAGGCAGGCCACAAGAGACCCAGTACTTC,CASSQEGRPQETQYF
TRBJ1-1,TRBV11-3,TRBD1,-,TGTGCCAGCAGCCCGGGACAGGTTAAGGACACTGAAGCTTTCTTT,CASSPGQVKDTEAFF
TRBJ1-2,TRBV4-3,-,-,TGCGCCAGCAGCCAAGGGTTCCCCGGGGAGGGCTACACCTTC,CASSQGFPGEGYTF
TRBJ2-7,TRBV5-6,TRBD1,-,TGTGCCAGCAGCCAGACGGGACAGATATACTACGAGCAGTACTTC,CASSQTGQIYYEQYF
TRBJ2-1,TRBV7-6,-,-,TGTGCCAGCTCCCAGGGTGGGATCGGCAATGAGCAGTTCTTC,CASSQGGIGNEQFF
TRBJ1-1,TRBV29-1,-,-,TGCAGCGTTGCGGGGGGGAGTGAAGCTTTCTTT,CSVAGGSEAFF